These 8 T cell receptor beta chains were sequenced from one sample in a study of T cells in Graves' hyperthyroidism and ophthalmopathy. Regions amplified from RNA transcripts were the TCR beta CDR3 regions. A first-round RT-PCR of the TCR CDR3 used the HTBI primer set. TCRdb fed the multiplex PCR reads into MiXCR, producing one record per CDR3 protein. The repertoire has about 700,000 distinct CDR3 sequences, about 14% of them found once; the top ten carry 9.5% to 13%. The sample taken for sequencing was blood. These TCRs come from a young woman with Graves' hyperthyroidism.

This chain connects TRBV19 to TRBJ1-2; TRBD1 might be the D (6 bases). Trimming took 7 bases from V and 8 from J, leaving 20 bases between them. The length of the CDR3 is 14 residues. CDR1 LNHDA and CDR2 SQIVND come from the germline V gene (reference sequence). The CDR3 here is CASTVDSAWSGYTF. The CDR3, as DNA: TGTGCCAGTACCGTGGACAGCGCCTGGAGCGGCTACACCTTC. Full variable domain (remainder filled in from reference TRBV19 and TRBJ1-2): DGGITQSPKYLFRKEGQNVTLSCEQNLNHDAMYWYRQDPGQGLRLIYYSQIVNDFQKGDIAEGYSVSREKKESFPLTVTSAQKNPTAFYLCASTVDSAWSGYTFGSGTRLTVV.

The V gene is TRBV30, the J gene TRBJ2-2; 7 nucleotides agree with TRBD1. The CDR3 runs 13 residues. The trim removed 5 bases at V and 6 bases at J, leaving 6 bases unmatched. The V gene's germline CDR1 is GTSNPN and CDR2 SVGIG (reference sequence). CDR3 region: CAWRGQLPGELFF. The DNA of the CDR3 is TGTGCCTGGCGGGGACAGCTCCCCGGGGAGCTGTTTTTT.

Ten or more counts support this clonotype. This rearrangement joins TRBV12-3 or TRBV12-4 to TRBJ2-1; maybe TRBD2 (6 bases). V dropped 6 bases and J dropped 0 bases, with 12 bases sitting between them. This CDR3 is 15 amino acids long. This CDR3 reads CASRDGSNSYNEQFF. CDR3 DNA: TGTGCCAGCAGGGACGGGAGTAACTCCTACAATGAGCAGTTCTTC.

This clonotype was found many times. The chain links TRBV6-1 to TRBJ2-7, with 9 positions matching TRBD2. V was clipped by 3 bases and J by 2 bases; unmatched bases: 2. The V gene's germline CDR1 is MNHNS and CDR2 SASEGT. CDR3 size: 14 residues. The CDR3 coding sequence is TGTGCCAGCAGTGAGTGGACTAGCGCCTACGAGCAGTACTTC. This sequence encodes CASSEWTSAYEQYF.

The chain carries TRBV6-1 and TRBJ2-5; 7 bases agree with TRBD2. V was clipped by 8 bases and J by 5 bases; unmatched bases: 11. The CDR3 sequence is 14 residues long. Germline CDR1 and CDR2: MNHNS and SASEGT. CDR3 DNA sequence: TGTGCCAGCGGGGGGGAACTGACGGGGGAGACCCAGTACTTC. This gives the protein CASGGELTGETQYF.

This clonotype was counted a few times. This chain joins TRBV18 and TRBJ1-2; TRBD1 matches 7 bases. Germline V CDR1 and CDR2: KGHSH, LQKENI. The CDR3 is made up of 17 amino acids. The V and J ends lost 1 base and 5 bases, in that order; junction bases with no gene match: 13. In DNA form, the CDR3 reads TGTGCCAGCTCACCACTCTACCTAACAGGGGCTGAGTATGGCTACACCTTC. This sequence encodes CASSPLYLTGAEYGYTF.

The J gene is TRBJ2-1, the V gene TRBV11-2; 14 bases are shared with TRBD2. The J segment lost 5 bases and the V segment lost 1 base, leaving 1 base of the junction unmatched. Germline V gene sequence: CDR1 SGHAT, CDR2 FQNNGV. This CDR3 has 16 residues. CDR3 nucleotide sequence: TGTGCCAGCAGCTTAGCGGGACTAGCGGGAGACAATGAGCAGTTCTTC. The encoded protein is CASSLAGLAGDNEQFF.

The chain has TRBV27 and TRBJ2-2; perhaps TRBD2 as D (5 bases). The length of the CDR3 is 14 residues. The V and J ends lost 10 bases and 0 bases respectively, with 12 bases between them. Germline V CDR1 and CDR2: MNHEY, SMNVEV (reference sequence). CDR3 amino acids: CAIKRLANTGELFF. CDR3 sequence (DNA): TGTGCCATCAAGCGGCTAGCGAACACCGGGGAGCTGTTTTTT.